This is a list of T cell receptor beta chains from one sample in a study of blood T cell repertoires in COVID-19. Assay: immunoSEQ multiplex PCR; the TCRdb copy retains only in-frame clones and omits some. Of 140,000 or so clones in the sample, roughly nine tenths were seen once. What was sequenced was peripheral blood. Every receptor here comes from a woman aged 60 to 75 with active COVID-19. Each CDR3 is given without its conserved first and last residue. The order of the fields is clone size, J gene, D gene, V gene, CDR3 protein. The D gene is left open where the match is weak. Not all rows give a size; the values are once, few, many and, for expanded clones, a class.

- TRBJ1-1 - TRBV28 ASSRTRNPFLMNTEAF
- TRBJ1-4 TRBD1 TRBV19 ASSMGQGREKLF
- TRBJ2-7 - TRBV27 ASIAHYSQGVGYEQY
- TRBJ2-1 - TRBV7-6 ASSLTGSSYNEQF
- TRBJ2-7 TRBD1 TRBV14 ASSPQRRTGVDYEQY
- TRBJ1-1 - TRBV5-6 ASSRMRTAGTEAF
- TRBJ2-7 TRBD2 TRBV7-3 ASSLGTSGTYEQY
few TRBJ1-4 TRBD1 TRBV19 ASRPGQGNEKLF
- TRBJ1-1 - TRBV5-1 ASSLRGDRTEAF
- TRBJ1-1 - TRBV5-5 ASSLRQFVNTEAF
- TRBJ1-1 TRBD1 TRBV7-9 ASSFDRVLTEAF
- TRBJ1-3 TRBD1 TRBV5-5 ASSLDRAPGNTIY
- TRBJ1-1 - TRBV19 ASGSLEGRVNTEAF
- TRBJ2-7 TRBD1 TRBV28 ASRWDRGFAEQY
- TRBJ1-2 - TRBV29-1 SVETANYGYT
- TRBJ1-2 - TRBV27 ASSLEVGNGYT
few TRBJ2-7 TRBD2 TRBV5-3 ARKSGSGVSSYEQY
- TRBJ2-5 TRBD1 TRBV2 ASSEWGQGNPQETQY
- TRBJ2-7 TRBD2 TRBV6-2/TRBV6-3 ASSYDKGLAGVLEQY
- TRBJ2-1 - TRBV7-3 ASSFSDYSYNEQF
few TRBJ2-1 TRBD2 TRBV15 ATSRDRAGAYNEQF
few TRBJ2-3 TRBD2 TRBV25-1 ASEGLAGVDTQY
- TRBJ1-4 TRBD1 TRBV5-4 ASSSPGGVGEKLF